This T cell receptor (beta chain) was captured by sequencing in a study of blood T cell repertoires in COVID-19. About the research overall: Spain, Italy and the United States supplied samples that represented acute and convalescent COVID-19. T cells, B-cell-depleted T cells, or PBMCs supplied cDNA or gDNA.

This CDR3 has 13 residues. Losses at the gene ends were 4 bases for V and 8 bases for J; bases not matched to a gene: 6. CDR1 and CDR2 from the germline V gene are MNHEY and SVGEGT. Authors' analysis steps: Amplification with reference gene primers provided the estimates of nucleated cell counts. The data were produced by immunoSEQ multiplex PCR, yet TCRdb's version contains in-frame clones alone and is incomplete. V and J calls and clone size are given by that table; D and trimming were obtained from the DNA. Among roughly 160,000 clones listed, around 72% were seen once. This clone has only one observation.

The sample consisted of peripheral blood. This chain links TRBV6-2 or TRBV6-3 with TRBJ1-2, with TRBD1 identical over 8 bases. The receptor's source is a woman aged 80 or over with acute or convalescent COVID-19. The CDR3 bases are TGTGCCAGCAGTTCGACAGGGGCGGAGGGCTACACCTTC. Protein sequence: CASSSTGAEGYTF.